The rows below give T cell receptor beta chains drawn from one sample of a study of blood T cell repertoires in COVID-19. Assay used: immunoSEQ multiplex PCR; TCRdb lists only in-frame clones, some missing. This table holds approximately 300,000 clones, roughly 90% found once. The material sequenced was peripheral blood. The origin of the receptors is a man aged 18 to 35 who had recovered from COVID-19. Both conserved end residues are part of each CDR3. D genes are given only for firm matches. Where a row states a size, it is once, few, many or the class of an expanded clone; other rows omit it.

size,V,J,D,DNA,CDR3
-,TRBV19,TRBJ1-5,-,TGTGCCAGTAGTATATGGGGGGTGGATGTTCAGCCCCAGCATTTT,CASSIWGVDVQPQHF
-,TRBV7-3,TRBJ1-1,-,TGTGCCAGCAGCCCCACAGGGAGCGGTGAAGCTTTCTTT,CASSPTGSGEAFF
-,TRBV30,TRBJ2-1,-,TGTGCCTGGATAGCGGACTCCTACAATGAGCAGTTCTTC,CAWIADSYNEQFF
-,TRBV6-1,TRBJ2-7,-,TGTGCCAGCAGTGAAGCGCGGGCGGCAGCAACCTACGAGCAGTACTTC,CASSEARAAATYEQYF
-,TRBV27,TRBJ2-1,-,TGTGCCAGCCGAACTAGTTACAATGAGCAGTTCTTC,CASRTSYNEQFF
-,TRBV2,TRBJ1-4,-,TGTGCCAGCAGTCAACAAGAAAAACTGTTTTTT,CASSQQEKLFF
-,TRBV7-6,TRBJ1-6,-,TGTGCCAGCAGATTGTCGTCGGGTTCCGATTCACCCCTCCACTTT,CASRLSSGSDSPLHF
-,TRBV29-1,TRBJ1-4,TRBD1,TGCAGCGTTTTTGGGACAGGGATAGGGGAAAAACTGTTTTTT,CSVFGTGIGEKLFF
-,TRBV5-6,TRBJ2-6,-,TGTGCCAGCAGCTCTACCGTCGTCTCTGGGGCCAACGTCCTGACTTTC,CASSSTVVSGANVLTF
once,TRBV10-3,TRBJ1-6,TRBD1,TGTGCCATCAGGGGGACAGGGGATAATTCACCCCTCCACTTT,CAIRGTGDNSPLHF
-,TRBV5-6,TRBJ2-2,-,TGTGCCAGCAGTTTTCCAATAGGACTAAACACCGGGGAGCTGTTTTTT,CASSFPIGLNTGELFF
once,TRBV9,TRBJ2-7,TRBD2,TGTGCCAGCAGCACCCATAGCGGGAGGGCCTACGAGCAGTACTTC,CASSTHSGRAYEQYF
few,TRBV5-1,TRBJ1-1,-,TGCGCCAGCAGCTTTGGCAGGGTGAACACTGAAGCTTTCTTT,CASSFGRVNTEAFF
-,TRBV4-1,TRBJ1-1,-,TGCGCCAGCAGCCTCATACAGGGCGCTGAAGCTTTCTTT,CASSLIQGAEAFF
-,TRBV21-1,TRBJ1-2,-,TGTGCCAGCAAGGCGGTGGATGGCTACACCTTC,CASKAVDGYTF
-,TRBV7-2,TRBJ1-2,-,TGTGCCAGCAGCTTAGATACGGGGGGATCCTATGGCTACACCTTC,CASSLDTGGSYGYTF
-,TRBV6-6,TRBJ2-7,TRBD1,TGTGCCAGCAGCAAACGGGACAGATTATACGAGCAGTACTTC,CASSKRDRLYEQYF
few,TRBV9,TRBJ1-1,TRBD1,TGTGCCAGCAGCGCAGACTTTATACCCCGGGACAGGGGTTCGAACACTGAAGCTTTCTTT,CASSADFIPRDRGSNTEAFF
-,TRBV6-5,TRBJ2-1,TRBD1,TGTGCCAGCAGTTATTCGGGACAGGGAATCAATGAGCAGTTCTTC,CASSYSGQGINEQFF
-,TRBV3-1/TRBV3-2,TRBJ2-1,TRBD2,TGTGCCACCAGACCCCCCGCGAGACTAGCGGGGGGCCAATACAATGAGCAGTTCTTC,CATRPPARLAGGQYNEQFF
-,TRBV7-9,TRBJ2-3,TRBD1,TGTGCCAGCAGCTTAGAAGGGACAGGGTTCACAGATACGCAGTATTTT,CASSLEGTGFTDTQYF
-,TRBV5-5,TRBJ2-7,-,TGTGCCAGCAGCTTGGCCTACGGGCAGTACTTC,CASSLAYGQYF
-,TRBV2,TRBJ2-7,-,TGTGCCAGCAGTGGTTGGGGCGCGGACGAGCAGTACTTC,CASSGWGADEQYF
-,TRBV4-3,TRBJ2-7,-,TGCGCCAGCAGCCAAGAAAGTAGCGTAAGCTCCTACGAGCAGTACTTC,CASSQESSVSSYEQYF